This T cell receptor (beta chain) comes out of a study of T cell repertoires in cytomegalovirus infection. Study-wide results and caveats: Of the TCR beta families, the public ones yielded a cumulative frequency that identified carriers of CMV plus the relevant HLA.

Using its own MiXCR run on the reads, TCRdb lists one record per CDR3 protein. The sample has about a million distinct CDR3 sequences, less than 35% seen once. This clonotype has a handful of counts. Its antigen is currently unknown. The CDR3 loop spans 14 amino acids. Germline lookup yields CDR1 MNHEY and CDR2 SVGEGT. V shed 2 bases, J shed 4 bases, and the junction held 3 bases outside the gene matches. The chain carries TRBV6-2 or TRBV6-3 and TRBJ1-2; 8 bases match TRBD1. The sample in question was cultured CD8+ T cells from PBMCs, obtained from culture after CMV antigen stimulation. This TCR came from a human donor in good health (CMV status not recorded). Some clones in this sample may be carry-over from other donors' samples. The CDR3 sequence is CASSYPDRVYGYTF. The CDR3 DNA reads as TGTGCCAGCAGTTACCCGGACAGGGTCTATGGCTACACCTTC.